A single sample is the source of the 30 T cell receptor beta chains below, sequenced in a study of blood T cell repertoires in COVID-19. Sequencing used immunoSEQ multiplex PCR; TCRdb keeps in-frame clones, though not all of them. The sample shows roughly 20,000 clones, more than 85% of them seen only once. The source material was peripheral blood. These receptors came from a man in his sixties or seventies with active COVID-19.

V usage is TRBV4-1 and J usage is TRBJ1-2, with D perhaps TRBD1 (5 bases). In germline, CDR1 is MGHRA, CDR2 YSYEKL. Trimming shortened V by 3 bases and J by 6 bases, and 17 bases separated the two germline ends. The CDR3 totals 15 residues. In DNA, the CDR3 is TGCGCCAGCAGCCACCGAGGGGAAGTAGCGGATGGCTACACCTTC. Encoded protein: CASSHRGEVADGYTF.

The chain couples TRBV11-3 to TRBJ2-6; TRBD1 matches 7 bases. The CDR3 runs to 15 residues. Germline values: CDR1 SGHNT, CDR2 YENEEA. V gave up 4 bases and J gave up 2 bases; unmatched junction bases: 2. CDR3 nucleotides: TGTGCCAGCAGCTACACAGGGGCTGGGGCCAACGTCCTGACTTTC. It encodes CASSYTGAGANVLTF.

This chain links TRBV27 with TRBJ2-7; 9 bases map to TRBD1. This CDR3 is built from 15 residues. Germline V gives CDR1 MNHEY, CDR2 SMNVEV (reference sequence). J lost 3 bases, V lost 4 bases, and 7 bases had no gene match. CDR3 in DNA: TGTGCCAGCAGTTCCATGGGACAGGGTAACTACGAGCAGTACTTC. Its protein product is CASSSMGQGNYEQYF.

This rearrangement joins TRBV7-9 to TRBJ2-3, with D possibly matching TRBD1 (5 bases). V was shortened by 1 base and J by 2 bases, with 10 bases between the two germline ends. This CDR3 is built from 15 residues. Germline V gene lookup returns CDR1 SEHNR and CDR2 FQNEAQ (reference sequence). The CDR3 is CASSLEGPVTDTQYF. The CDR3 nucleotides read TGTGCCAGCAGCTTAGAGGGGCCAGTCACAGATACGCAGTATTTT. The full variable domain, rest sourced from reference TRBV7-9 and TRBJ2-3, is DTGVSQNPRHKITKRGQNVTFRCDPISEHNRLYWYRQTLGQGPEFLTYFQNEAQLEKSRLLSDRFSAERPKGSFSTLEIQRTEQGDSAMYLCASSLEGPVTDTQYFGPGTRLTVL.

The chain recombines TRBV2 with TRBJ1-2; 7 positions agree with TRBD1. Germline V gives CDR1 SNHLY, CDR2 FYNNEI. The CDR3 consists of 15 residues. V shed 6 bases, J shed 2 bases, and the junction held 9 bases outside the gene matches. CDR3 nucleotides: TGTGCCAGCAGCCAAGCATTGACAGGGAACTATGGCTACACCTTC. It specifies CASSQALTGNYGYTF.

The J gene is TRBJ1-1, the V gene TRBV5-4; 9 bases map to TRBD1. The V gene end was trimmed by 4 bases and the J gene end by 5 bases; junction bases not matched to a gene: 6. The CDR3 runs 14 residues. Germline V CDR1 and CDR2: SGHNT, YYREEE (reference sequence). In nucleotides, the CDR3 is TGTGCCAGCAGCGAGGGACAGGGAGGAACTGAAGCTTTCTTT. This translates into CASSEGQGGTEAFF. The variable domain in full, with the rest retrieved from reference TRBV5-4 and TRBJ1-1, is ETGVTQSPTHLIKTRGQQVTLRCSSQSGHNTVSWYQQALGQGPQFIFQYYREEENGRGNFPPRFSGLQFPNYSSELNVNALELDDSALYLCASSEGQGGTEAFFGQGTRLTVV.

V is TRBV5-1 and J is TRBJ2-7; 11 bases match TRBD2. The CDR3 spans 18 residues. From germline, CDR1 is SGHRS and CDR2 YFSETQ. V shed 4 bases and J 4 bases; nucleotides not matched to a gene: 16. The CDR3 spells CASSPGLAGNQRMYEQYF. The DNA for the CDR3 is TGCGCCAGCAGCCCCGGACTAGCGGGCAACCAACGAATGTACGAGCAGTACTTC. The full variable domain, with the rest looked up from reference TRBV5-1 and TRBJ2-7, is KAGVTQTPRYLIKTRGQQVTLSCSPISGHRSVSWYQQTPGQGLQFLFEYFSETQRNKGNFPGRFSGRQFSNSRSEMNVSTLELGDSALYLCASSPGLAGNQRMYEQYFGPGTRLTVT.

The chain recombines TRBV28 with TRBJ2-1; D call uncertain. Trimming pared 3 bases from V and 5 bases from J, leaving 8 bases between. This CDR3 has 13 amino acids. The germline V gene encodes CDR1 MDHEN and CDR2 SYDVKM. The CDR3 nucleotides read TGTGCCAGCAGTTTGAGTCCAAACAATGAGCAGTTCTTC. The encoded protein is CASSLSPNNEQFF.

The chain recombines TRBV10-3 with TRBJ2-1, with 9 bases matching TRBD1. Germline V gene data show CDR1 as ENHRY and CDR2 as SYGVKD. J lost 0 bases, V lost 8 bases, and 17 bases had no gene match. CDR3 length: 19 residues. The CDR3 nucleotides are TGTGCCATCGCCGGATCGGGACAGGGTTCAAGGAGCTCCTACAATGAGCAGTTCTTC. Translating gives CAIAGSGQGSRSSYNEQFF.

The chain recombines TRBV7-9 with TRBJ2-3, with 10 bases fitting TRBD2. V lost 7 bases, J lost 0 bases, and 4 bases stayed unmatched. The CDR3 sequence is 15 residues long. Germline V gene sequence: CDR1 SEHNR, CDR2 FQNEAQ (reference sequence). The CDR3 nucleotides read TGTGCCAGCACCGGACTAGCGGATAGCACAGATACGCAGTATTTT. Encoded protein: CASTGLADSTDTQYF.

The table lists this clone with a few counts. The chain is built from TRBV7-8 and TRBJ2-4, with D uncertain. The CDR3 length is 15 residues. Per germline, CDR1 SGHVS and CDR2 FQNEAQ. The V end was cut by 5 bases, the J end by 0 bases, with 11 bases between. CDR3 nucleotide sequence: TGTGCCAGCAGCCCCCAGGCCGGAGCCAAAAACATTCAGTACTTC. Encoded protein: CASSPQAGAKNIQYF.

The V gene is TRBV5-1, the J gene TRBJ2-4; 7 bases agree with TRBD1. The V gene end was trimmed by 2 bases and the J gene end by 1 base; junction bases not matched to a gene: 6. The CDR3 runs to 16 residues. CDR1 and CDR2 from the germline V gene are SGHRS and YFSETQ. CDR3 loop: CASSLVTGTAKNIQYF. CDR3 sequence (DNA): TGCGCCAGCAGCTTAGTGACAGGGACGGCCAAAAACATTCAGTACTTC.

The chain combines TRBV29-1 with TRBJ1-1, with 9 bases lining up with TRBD1. V was pared by 6 bases and J by 1 base, with 9 bases of the junction left unmatched. Per the germline V gene, CDR1 is SQVTM and CDR2 is ANQGSEA. The CDR3 contains 15 residues. CDR3 region: CSVRKGGQGNTEAFF. The CDR3 bases are TGCAGCGTAAGGAAGGGGGGACAGGGGAACACTGAAGCTTTCTTT.

This chain links TRBV18 with TRBJ2-1; 7 bases align to TRBD2. Germline assignment: CDR1 KGHSH and CDR2 LQKENI. Trimming at V came to 3 bases and at J to 7 bases, leaving 6 bases not matched to a gene. This CDR3 has 14 amino acids. The CDR3 spells CASSPPGLPNEQFF. The CDR3 coding sequence is TGTGCCAGCTCACCGCCGGGACTACCAAATGAGCAGTTCTTC.

The CDR3 DNA reads as TGTGCCAGCAGTTACTCGACAGGGGAACTCTACAATGAGCAGTTCTTC. Its protein product is CASSYSTGELYNEQFF. V usage is TRBV6-5 and J usage is TRBJ2-1; TRBD1 matches at 8 bases. V trimming: 0 bases; J trimming: 3 bases; junction bases outside the gene matches: 4. The germline gives CDR1 MNHEY, CDR2 SVGAGI. The CDR3 covers 16 residues.

The V and J genes are TRBV11-2 and TRBJ2-3, with 7 nucleotides matching TRBD1. In germline, CDR1 is SGHAT, CDR2 FQNNGV. V lost 5 bases and J lost 3; bases outside the gene matches: 11. The CDR3 spans 16 residues. The CDR3 DNA is TGTGCCAGCAGCCAAAACCAGGGGGTGCGTACAGATACGCAGTATTTT. It specifies CASSQNQGVRTDTQYF.

This CDR3 reads CASSQDRAGYYNEQFF. The DNA for the CDR3 is TGCGCCAGCAGCCAAGATCGAGCAGGGTACTACAATGAGCAGTTCTTC. The chain joins TRBV4-3 to TRBJ2-1, with D perhaps TRBD1 (5 bases). The CDR3 runs 16 residues. Germline values: CDR1 LGHNA, CDR2 YSLEER. V was trimmed by 0 bases and J by 3 bases, leaving 12 bases between them.

The chain recombines TRBV5-4 with TRBJ1-5, with a possible D match to TRBD1 (5 bases). Germline assignment: CDR1 SGHNT and CDR2 YYREEE (reference sequence). Trimming took off 9 bases at V and 0 bases at J, with 10 bases between the two ends. This CDR3 spans 13 amino acids. In nucleotides, the CDR3 is TGTGCCACCCAGACAGATAGCAATCAGCCCCAGCATTTT. This translates into CATQTDSNQPQHF.

This clone appeared once. The rearrangement joins TRBV11-3 to TRBJ2-5, with a weak D call TRBD1 (6 bases). The germline V gene has CDR1 SGHNT and CDR2 YENEEA. CDR3 length: 13 residues. V lost 4 bases, J lost 5 bases, and 11 bases lay in between. The CDR3 coding sequence is TGTGCCAGCAGCTCCTCAAGGGGGGAGACCCAGTACTTC. Protein product: CASSSSRGETQYF.

The chain's CDR3 is CASRGDTQYF. Here the CDR3 DNA reads TGTGCCAGCCGGGGGGATACGCAGTATTTT. The chain combines TRBV12-3 or TRBV12-4 with TRBJ2-3, with D perhaps TRBD2 (6 bases). The length of the CDR3 is 10 residues. V was clipped by 8 bases and J by 6 bases, with 6 bases between them.

This chain connects TRBV5-6 to TRBJ1-5; TRBD1 matches 7 bases. J lost 6 bases, V lost 6 bases, and 9 bases had no gene match. Per the germline V gene, CDR1 is SGHDT and CDR2 is YYEEEE. The CDR3 covers 14 residues. The CDR3 nucleotides are TGTGCCAGCAAGGACGGAGGGGGCGGTCAGCCCCAGCATTTT. Amino acids: CASKDGGGGQPQHF.

The sample holds one count of this clone. V gene TRBV30 combines with J gene TRBJ2-7; possibly TRBD1 for D (6 bases). CDR3 length equals 14 residues. V gave up 0 bases and J gave up 1 base, with 10 bases separating them. Germline loops: CDR1 GTSNPN, CDR2 SVGIG (reference sequence). This chain's CDR3 is CAWSVQGPSYEQYF. Here the CDR3 DNA reads TGTGCCTGGAGTGTACAGGGCCCGTCCTACGAGCAGTACTTC. The variable domain in full, completed from reference TRBV30 and TRBJ2-7, reads SQTIHQWPATLVQPVGSPLSLECTVEGTSNPNLYWYRQAAGRGLQLLFYSVGIGQISSEVPQNLSASRPQDRQFILSSKKLLLSDSGFYLCAWSVQGPSYEQYFGPGTRLTVT.

This chain uses TRBV4-3 with TRBJ1-1; unclear D gene. With 0 bases removed from V and 3 bases from J, the gap between germline ends came to 11 bases. The CDR3 contains 15 residues. CDR1 and CDR2 (germline): LGHNA, YSLEER. CDR3 nucleotide sequence: TGCGCCAGCAGCCAAGATAGAACAGCTTACACTGAAGCTTTCTTT. Protein product: CASSQDRTAYTEAFF.

V is TRBV5-1 and J is TRBJ1-3; D gene unclear. This CDR3 contains 15 residues. CDR1 is SGHRS and CDR2 is YFSETQ in the germline V gene. The ends were cut back, 5 bases at V and 0 bases at J, with 12 bases in the middle. CDR3 sequence: CASRAGETSGNTIYF. For the CDR3, the DNA is TGCGCCAGCAGAGCGGGAGAAACCTCTGGAAACACCATATATTTT. Variable domain in full (rest from reference TRBV5-1 and TRBJ1-3): KAGVTQTPRYLIKTRGQQVTLSCSPISGHRSVSWYQQTPGQGLQFLFEYFSETQRNKGNFPGRFSGRQFSNSRSEMNVSTLELGDSALYLCASRAGETSGNTIYFGEGSWLTVV.

The V gene is TRBV6-2 or TRBV6-3, the J gene TRBJ2-1, with 8 bases fitting TRBD1. The CDR3 is 15 residues long. The ends lost 4 bases at V and 8 bases at J; junction bases unmatched: 10. Germline V gene sequence: CDR1 MNHEY, CDR2 SVGEGT. In DNA form, the CDR3 reads TGTGCCAGCAGTTCCCGAGGACAGGGAGAATATGAGCAGTTCTTC. Its protein is CASSSRGQGEYEQFF.

The rearrangement uses TRBV5-6 and TRBJ2-7, with TRBD2 matching 7 bases. V shed 4 bases, J shed 6 bases, and the junction held 4 bases outside the gene matches. The CDR3 extends over 12 amino acids. Germline CDR1 reads SGHDT; CDR2 reads YYEEEE. The CDR3 reads CASSESGIEQYF. CDR3 sequence (DNA): TGTGCCAGCAGCGAGAGCGGGATCGAGCAGTACTTC.

This clone was seen only once. The CDR3 reads CASSFGNEQYF. DNA of the CDR3: TGTGCCAGCAGCTTCGGGAACGAGCAGTACTTC. The chain has TRBV7-9 and TRBJ2-7; D may be TRBD2 (5 bases). The CDR3 loop spans 11 amino acids. V was trimmed by 3 bases and J by 5 bases, leaving 5 bases between them. Per germline, CDR1 SEHNR and CDR2 FQNEAQ (reference sequence).

The J gene is TRBJ1-2, the V gene TRBV19; 10 bases fit TRBD1. Germline assignment: CDR1 LNHDA and CDR2 SQIVND (reference sequence). Losses at the gene ends were 1 base for V and 3 bases for J; bases not matched to a gene: 8. This CDR3 region has 17 residues. The CDR3 coding sequence is TGTGCCAGTAGTATAGGATCGGGACAGGGGCTAGACTATGGCTACACCTTC. Translation gives CASSIGSGQGLDYGYTF.

The chain has TRBV10-3 and TRBJ2-3, with 13 bases that match TRBD2. V lost 5 bases to trimming and J lost 6 bases; unmatched junction nucleotides: 2. CDR1 and CDR2 (germline): ENHRY, SYGVKD. The CDR3 is made up of 14 amino acids. The CDR3 DNA follows: TGTGCCATCAGTTCGACTAGCGGGGGGGATACGCAGTATTTT. As protein: CAISSTSGGDTQYF.

The chain recombines TRBV11-2 with TRBJ2-6, with unresolved D. The germline V and J ends were trimmed by 0 bases and 0 bases, with 6 bases remaining between them. CDR1 and CDR2 (germline): SGHAT, FQNNGV. The CDR3 spans 16 residues. The CDR3 reads CASSLDGRSGANVLTF. CDR3 bases: TGTGCCAGCAGCTTAGATGGGCGCTCTGGGGCCAACGTCCTGACTTTC.